Listed here are 2 T cell receptor beta chains from one sample, sequenced in a study of response to subunit inactivated influenza vaccine. TCRdb redid the calling of the RT-PCR reads with MiXCR, one entry per CDR3 protein. Found here are 590,000 or so distinct CDR3 sequences, about 15% of them singletons; the top ten hold roughly 7.6%. The source was PBMCs from blood, collected roughly 15 days before vaccination. All receptors come from a man aged 50 or older who received an inactivated influenza vaccine.

There are a few counts of this clonotype. The rearrangement uses TRBV11-2 and TRBJ2-7; D not resolved. The V gene's germline CDR1 is SGHAT and CDR2 FQNNGV. This CDR3 has 14 residues. Deletions cut 4 bases from V and 0 bases from J, with 10 bases between. The CDR3 nucleotides read TGTGCCAGCAGCTCGGCCGGGTTCTCCTACGAGCAGTACTTC. Translation: CASSSAGFSYEQYF.

This clonotype was picked up one time. At one end, the junction sequence differs from germline, possibly due to a read error. J is TRBJ1-5 and V is TRBV20-1; D call uncertain. The CDR3 has 13 amino acids. Germline V gene data show CDR1 as DFQATT and CDR2 as SNEGSKA (reference sequence). The CDR3: CNANDMNNQPRHF. CDR3 in DNA: TGCAATGCAAACGACATGAACAATCAGCCCCGGCATTTT.